This entry lists 19 T cell receptor beta chains sequenced from one sample in a study of OX40 agonist ivuxolimab in advanced cancers. Sequencing used immunoSEQ multiplex PCR; TCRdb keeps in-frame clones, though not all of them. The table records tens of thousands of clones, around 80% of them present only once. The specimen was CD4+ or CD8+ T cells sorted from blood, collected in a trial of the OX40 agonist ivuxolimab. These receptor sequences come from an adult with an advanced solid tumor such as melanoma, head and neck, liver or kidney cancer.

V usage is TRBV6-5 and J usage is TRBJ1-4; TRBD1 matches 9 bases. The germline gives CDR1 MNHEY, CDR2 SVGAGI. The trim removed 6 bases at V and 6 bases at J, leaving 8 bases unmatched. The CDR3 loop spans 15 amino acids. CDR3 nucleotides: TGTGCCAGCAGACACTACAGGGGGCAGGATGAAAAACTGTTTTTT. It encodes CASRHYRGQDEKLFF.

This clone was counted a few times. This chain connects TRBV5-1 to TRBJ2-7; TRBD1 agrees at 8 bases. J was trimmed by 6 bases and V by 4 bases; bases with no gene match: 12. The CDR3 is 15 residues long. Germline V gives CDR1 SGHRS, CDR2 YFSETQ. The CDR3 DNA follows: TGCGCCAGCAGCCGGACAGGGAGCTTCCCCGGCGAGCAGTACTTC. This sequence encodes CASSRTGSFPGEQYF.

V and J are TRBV27 and TRBJ1-1; the match to TRBD1 covers 8 bases. The CDR3 covers 15 residues. Germline values: CDR1 MNHEY, CDR2 SMNVEV (reference sequence). After removal of 6 bases from V and 1 base from J, the junction contained 7 bases not matched to a gene. The CDR3 region is CASSRGTGQNTEAFF. DNA for the CDR3: TGTGCCAGCAGCAGAGGGACAGGTCAGAACACTGAAGCTTTCTTT.

This clone occurred once. The chain recombines TRBV2 with TRBJ1-2; D possibly corresponds to TRBD1 (5 bases). Deletions cut 1 base from V and 4 bases from J, with 13 bases between. The germline gives CDR1 SNHLY, CDR2 FYNNEI. The CDR3 covers 15 residues. CDR3 region: CASSEGGGAGYGYTF. CDR3 coding DNA: TGTGCCAGCAGTGAAGGTGGAGGGGCTGGCTATGGCTACACCTTC.

Notes on this clone: A read error may produce the germline difference seen at one junction end. The rearrangement links TRBV7-2 to TRBJ1-1; weak D call: TRBD1 (6 bases). This CDR3 is 16 amino acids long. Germline V gene sequence: CDR1 SGHTA, CDR2 FQGNSA. The CDR3 sequence: CASETGVSTMNTGAFF. The CDR3 DNA sequence: TGTGCCAGCGAGACAGGAGTATCGACCATGAACACTGGAGCTTTCTTT.

The gene calls are TRBV5-6 and TRBJ2-5; a possible D gene is TRBD1 (5 bases). Germline CDR1 is SGHDT and CDR2 is YYEEEE. Trimming took off 1 base at V and 3 bases at J, with 13 bases between the two ends. This CDR3 is 15 amino acids long. The CDR3 is CASSLPAGSKETQYF. CDR3 in DNA: TGTGCCAGCAGCTTGCCAGCAGGGTCAAAAGAGACCCAGTACTTC.

V and J are TRBV6-6 and TRBJ2-2; possible D gene TRBD1, 6 bases. CDR1 and CDR2 from the germline V gene are MNHNY and SVGAGI (reference sequence). V was trimmed by 6 bases and J by 6 bases, leaving 14 bases between them. The CDR3 length is 14 residues. The CDR3 region is CASRLRGRSGELFF. The CDR3, as DNA: TGTGCCAGCAGGCTCAGGGGAAGGTCCGGGGAGCTGTTTTTT.

The chain combines TRBV27 with TRBJ1-2; D ambiguous. Trimming took off 4 bases at V and 0 bases at J, with 15 bases between the two ends. Germline V CDR1 and CDR2: MNHEY, SMNVEV (reference sequence). CDR3 length: 16 amino acids. The CDR3 nucleotides are TGTGCCAGCAGTTGGGGAACAGCTCCAGCTAACTATGGCTACACCTTC. Amino acid sequence: CASSWGTAPANYGYTF.

V and J are TRBV11-1 and TRBJ2-1, with D maybe TRBD2 (6 bases). Germline CDR1 is SGHAT and CDR2 is FQDESV (reference sequence). Deletions cut 2 bases from V and 12 bases from J, with 11 bases between. The CDR3 length is 12 residues. CDR3 nucleotides: TGTGCCAGCAGCTTAAGGGAGGAAGCGCAGTTCTTC. Translation: CASSLREEAQFF.

CDR3 region: CASSSGGDLRDTQYF. In nucleotides, the CDR3 is TGTGCCAGCAGCTCGGGGGGGGACCTACGAGATACGCAGTATTTT. The chain has TRBV11-1 and TRBJ2-3; TRBD2 agrees at 8 bases. This CDR3 contains 15 residues. The ends lost 4 bases at V and 5 bases at J; junction bases unmatched: 8. CDR1 and CDR2 (germline): SGHAT, FQDESV (reference sequence).

This chain uses TRBV29-1 with TRBJ1-2; 7 bases agree with TRBD1. The junction had 10 bases not matched to a gene; V was cut back by 8 bases and J by 1 base. CDR1 is SQVTM, CDR2 ANQGSEA, per germline. The CDR3 has 14 residues. In DNA, the CDR3 is TGCAGCATACAGAAGACAGGGAATAACTATGGCTACACCTTC. Translating it yields CSIQKTGNNYGYTF. Variable domain in full (rest from reference TRBV29-1 and TRBJ1-2): SAVISQKPSRDICQRGTSLTIQCQVDSQVTMMFWYRQQPGQSLTLIATANQGSEATYESGFVIDKFPISRPNLTFSTLTVSNMSPEDSSIYLCSIQKTGNNYGYTFGSGTRLTVV.

The chain is built from TRBV9 and TRBJ2-5; D unresolved. Germline-derived CDR1 and CDR2 are SGDLS and YYNGEE. The length of the CDR3 is 13 residues. V was pared by 0 bases and J by 5 bases, with 8 bases between. The CDR3 region is CASSVGLGETQYF. CDR3 nucleotide sequence: TGTGCCAGCAGCGTAGGACTTGGGGAGACCCAGTACTTC.

This sequence joins TRBV6-5 and TRBJ2-3; D is possibly TRBD1 or TRBD2 (6 bases each). V lost 7 bases to trimming and J lost 2 bases, with 13 bases between them. CDR3 length equals 14 residues. Germline-derived CDR1 and CDR2 are MNHEY and SVGAGI. The CDR3 sequence: CASTRGASTDTQYF. Written as DNA, the CDR3 is TGTGCCAGCACGAGGGGGGCGTCCACAGATACGCAGTATTTT.

V and J are TRBV12-5 and TRBJ1-2, with D perhaps TRBD1 (5 bases). Per germline, CDR1 LGHNT and CDR2 FRNRAP. Trimming shortened V by 7 bases and J by 0 bases, and 12 bases separated the two germline ends. The CDR3 has 14 residues. In nucleotides, the CDR3 is TGTGCTAGTGCCTCGGGACCGACTAACTATGGCTACACCTTC. It translates to CASASGPTNYGYTF.

The CDR3 reads CASSPPVSSPNEKLFF. The CDR3 coding sequence is TGTGCCAGCTCACCACCTGTGAGTAGTCCCAATGAAAAACTGTTTTTT. This chain connects TRBV18 to TRBJ1-4; D is unclear. The CDR3 consists of 16 residues. Germline CDR1 and CDR2: KGHSH and LQKENI. Trimming left V 0 bases short and J 5 bases short, with 13 bases between. The entire variable domain, with the rest obtained from reference TRBV18 and TRBJ1-4, is as follows: NAGVMQNPRHLVRRRGQEARLRCSPMKGHSHVYWYRQLPEEGLKFMVYLQKENIIDESGMPKERFSAEFPKEGPSILRIQQVVRGDSAAYFCASSPPVSSPNEKLFFGSGTQLSVL.

This chain uses TRBV5-4 with TRBJ1-2, with 8 bases lining up with TRBD1. The V and J ends lost 4 bases and 4 bases, in that order; junction bases with no gene match: 6. The CDR3 contains 14 residues. Germline V CDR1 and CDR2: SGHNT, YYREEE (reference sequence). Here the CDR3 reads CASSTTGGAYGYTF. CDR3 coding DNA: TGTGCCAGCAGCACTACAGGGGGTGCCTATGGCTACACCTTC.

This clone showed up just a few times. The chain joins TRBV19 to TRBJ1-6, with D possibly being TRBD1 (5 bases). Deletions cut 3 bases from V and 5 bases from J, with 17 bases between. Germline assignment: CDR1 LNHDA and CDR2 SQIVND (reference sequence). The CDR3 has 17 residues. CDR3 bases: TGTGCCAGTAGTATGGCCAGGGCGGGGATCAATAATTCACCCCTCCACTTT. This encodes CASSMARAGINNSPLHF.

This clone occurred once. The DNA of the CDR3 is TGTGCCTGGAGTCGGCCGAACTATGGCTACACCTTC. Translation: CAWSRPNYGYTF. This sequence joins TRBV30 and TRBJ1-2; D gene unclear. V was trimmed by 2 bases and J by 2 bases, leaving 6 bases between them. Germline loops: CDR1 GTSNPN, CDR2 SVGIG (reference sequence). This CDR3 spans 12 amino acids. Variable domain in full (rest from reference TRBV30 and TRBJ1-2): SQTIHQWPATLVQPVGSPLSLECTVEGTSNPNLYWYRQAAGRGLQLLFYSVGIGQISSEVPQNLSASRPQDRQFILSSKKLLLSDSGFYLCAWSRPNYGYTFGSGTRLTVV.

V usage is TRBV6-6 and J usage is TRBJ2-7; D call uncertain. The CDR3 covers 13 residues. The V and J ends lost 11 bases and 6 bases respectively, with 20 bases between them. Germline V gene data show CDR1 as MNHNY and CDR2 as SVGAGI (reference sequence). CDR3 in amino acids: CACSPETSGEQYF. The CDR3 DNA follows: TGTGCCTGCTCCCCAGAGACTTCGGGCGAGCAGTACTTC.